This T cell receptor beta chain was obtained from a study of spatial heterogeneity in lung cancer. Study observations and caveats: Expanded intratumoral alpha and beta TCR counts tracked tumor mutation counts.

This clonotype is categorized as medium-sized (0.01 to 0.1%). What it recognizes is unknown. TCRdb reprocessed the 5' RACE reads with MiXCR, giving one entry per CDR3 protein. The table lists over 10,000 distinct CDR3 sequences, over 3% of them singletons, with more than 6% in the top ten. Germline loops: CDR1 LGHNA, CDR2 YSLEER. The CDR3 totals 16 residues. Trimming cost V 1 base and J 1 base, with 10 bases left between them. Time point defined: sample taken at primary tumor resection. The sequencing here drew on lung tumor tissue, taken at surgery. The J gene is TRBJ1-4, the V gene TRBV4-3; tentatively, D is TRBD1 (5 bases). The source is a male donor with early-stage non-small cell lung cancer. For the CDR3, the DNA is TGCGCCAGCAGCCAAGCAAAAGGGGTAACTAATGAAAAACTGTTTTTT. Its translation is CASSQAKGVTNEKLFF.